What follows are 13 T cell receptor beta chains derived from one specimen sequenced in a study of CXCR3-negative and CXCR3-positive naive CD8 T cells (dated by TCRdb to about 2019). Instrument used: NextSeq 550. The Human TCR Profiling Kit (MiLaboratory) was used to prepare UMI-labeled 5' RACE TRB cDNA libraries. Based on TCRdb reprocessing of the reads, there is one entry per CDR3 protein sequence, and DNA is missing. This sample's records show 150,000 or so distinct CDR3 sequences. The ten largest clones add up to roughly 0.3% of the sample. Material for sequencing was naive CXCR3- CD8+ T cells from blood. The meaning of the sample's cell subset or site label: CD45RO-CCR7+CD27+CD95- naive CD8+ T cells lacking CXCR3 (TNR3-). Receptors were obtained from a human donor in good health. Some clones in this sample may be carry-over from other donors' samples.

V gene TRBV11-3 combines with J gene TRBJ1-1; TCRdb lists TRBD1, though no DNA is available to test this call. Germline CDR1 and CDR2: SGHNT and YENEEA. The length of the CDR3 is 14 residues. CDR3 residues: CASSLRGGNTEAFF.

CDR3 amino acids: CASVRGSAVDNEQFF. The J gene is TRBJ2-1, the V gene TRBV5-1; TCRdb returns TRBD2, unconfirmable since there is no DNA. CDR1 and CDR2 from the germline V gene are SGHRS and YFSETQ. CDR3 length: 15 residues.

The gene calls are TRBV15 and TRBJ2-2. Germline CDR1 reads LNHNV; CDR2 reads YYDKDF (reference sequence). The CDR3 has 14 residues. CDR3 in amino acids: CATSDGDRTGELFF.

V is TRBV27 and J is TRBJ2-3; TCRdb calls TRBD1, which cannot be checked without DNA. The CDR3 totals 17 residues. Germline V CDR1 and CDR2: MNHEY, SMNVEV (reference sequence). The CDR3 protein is CASSSPTDTGSTDTQYF.

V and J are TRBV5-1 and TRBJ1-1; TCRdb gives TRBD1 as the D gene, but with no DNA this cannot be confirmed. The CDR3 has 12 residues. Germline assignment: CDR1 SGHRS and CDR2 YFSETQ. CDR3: CASSSERGEAFF.

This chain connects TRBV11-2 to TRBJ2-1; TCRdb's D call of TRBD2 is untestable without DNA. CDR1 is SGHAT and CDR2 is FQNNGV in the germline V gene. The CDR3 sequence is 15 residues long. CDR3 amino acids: CASSFSGGADNEQFF.

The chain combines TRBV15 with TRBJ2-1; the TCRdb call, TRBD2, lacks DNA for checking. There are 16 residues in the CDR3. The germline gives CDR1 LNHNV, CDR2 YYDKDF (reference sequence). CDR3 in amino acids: CATSREGLADYNEQFF.

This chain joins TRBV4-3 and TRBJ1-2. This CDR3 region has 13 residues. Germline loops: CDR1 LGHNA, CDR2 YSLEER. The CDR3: CASKGTANYGYTF.

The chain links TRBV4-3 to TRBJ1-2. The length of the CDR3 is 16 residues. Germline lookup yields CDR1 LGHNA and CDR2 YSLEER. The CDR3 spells CASSQDPEKDEDGYTF.

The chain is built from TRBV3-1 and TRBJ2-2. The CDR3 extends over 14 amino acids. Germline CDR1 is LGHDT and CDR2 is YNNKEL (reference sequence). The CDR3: CASSSHEYTGELFF.

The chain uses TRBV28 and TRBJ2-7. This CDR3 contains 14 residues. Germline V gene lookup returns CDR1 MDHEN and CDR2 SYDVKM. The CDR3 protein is CASSRLLLHYEQYF.

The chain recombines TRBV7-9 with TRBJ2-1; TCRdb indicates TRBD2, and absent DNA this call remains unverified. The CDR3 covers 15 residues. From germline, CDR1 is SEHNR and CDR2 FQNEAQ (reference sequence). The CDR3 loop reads CASSPAEGSYNEQFF.

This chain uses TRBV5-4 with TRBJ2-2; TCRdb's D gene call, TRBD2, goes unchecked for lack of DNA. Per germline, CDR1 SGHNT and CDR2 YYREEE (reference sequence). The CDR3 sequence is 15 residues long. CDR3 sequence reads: CASSLTGWGTGELFF.